Below, 2 T cell receptor beta chains from the same sample are listed, as sequenced in a study of shared clonotypes between healthy human individuals. Sequenced by immunoSEQ multiplex PCR; TCRdb stores in-frame clones only, minus some. The data show approximately 2.5 million clones, approximately 92% seen once. Sample: naive CD4+ T cells sorted from blood. Subset reported: CD45RA+ positively selected. The receptors were sampled from a young man in good health.

The chain uses TRBV5-1 and TRBJ2-3; D is unresolved. The length of the CDR3 is 15 residues. Trimming left V 4 bases short and J 3 bases short, with 15 bases between. Germline V lookup: CDR1 SGHRS, CDR2 YFSETQ. CDR3 loop: CASSRTASRTDTQYF. The CDR3, as DNA: TGCGCCAGCAGCCGAACCGCCTCCCGGACAGATACGCAGTATTTT.

The chain has TRBV2 and TRBJ2-3; D may be TRBD1 (6 bases). V gave up 7 bases and J gave up 0 bases, with 11 bases separating them. Germline V gives CDR1 SNHLY, CDR2 FYNNEI. The CDR3 length is 14 residues. The CDR3 DNA is TGTGCCAGCACCCGACAGGCTAGCACAGATACGCAGTATTTT. It translates to CASTRQASTDTQYF.